This record looks at one T cell receptor beta chain sequence and its context. Its antigen is unidentified. Repertoires were generated with immunoSEQ multiplex PCR, while TCRdb's copy carries only in-frame clones and drops some. In the table there are a few thousand clones, about 87% of which are singletons. These data originate in a study of neoadjuvant nivolumab and ipilimumab in lung cancer. Overall study findings and caveats: Only a single major-pathologic-response sample was available for clonality analysis. Resected tumors had greater TCR richness and clonality than uninvolved lung. Resected-tumor TCR richness correlated positively with pretherapy blood richness. Only two of four nivolumab-treated tumors gained richness and clonality by surgery.

The CDR3 has 15 residues. Trimming took 5 bases from V and 4 from J, leaving 16 bases between them. Germline CDR1 and CDR2: SGHVS and FNYEAQ. Material: tumor tissue, obtained after neoadjuvant nivolumab, alone or with ipilimumab, at or shortly before surgery. The TCR sequence derives from an adult with non-small cell lung cancer. J is TRBJ2-3 and V is TRBV7-6, with D tentatively TRBD2 (5 bases). The chain's CDR3 is CASSRTPYGADTQYF. Written as DNA, the CDR3 is TGTGCCAGCAGCAGGACTCCTTATGGGGCAGATACGCAGTATTTT. Complete variable domain (other parts from reference TRBV7-6 and TRBJ2-3): GAGVSQSPRYKVTKRGQDVALRCDPISGHVSLYWYRQALGQGPEFLTYFNYEAQQDKSGLPNDRFSAERPEGSISTLTIQRTEQRDSAMYRCASSRTPYGADTQYFGPGTRLTVL.